This TCR beta chain was sequenced in a study of response to subunit inactivated influenza vaccine. TCRdb used MiXCR to reprocess the RT-PCR reads, holding one entry per CDR3 protein. The sample has under 750,000 distinct CDR3 sequences; about 12% are singletons. Study-level results: Few new T cells, the authors suggested, are recruited by each seasonal influenza vaccination.

This clonotype was picked up a small number of times. What it binds is unknown. The material sequenced was PBMCs from blood, taken on the day of vaccination. The receptor comes from a man in his fifties who received an inactivated influenza vaccine.

In DNA form, the CDR3 reads TGTGCCAGCAGTGCCACAGGGATGACTAATGAAAAACTGTTTTTT. Its protein is CASSATGMTNEKLFF. The rearrangement joins TRBV12-3 or TRBV12-4 to TRBJ1-4, with D possibly TRBD1 on 6 matching bases. The V gene lost 5 bases and the J gene lost 2 bases, with 12 bases spanning the gap. The CDR3 is made up of 15 amino acids.